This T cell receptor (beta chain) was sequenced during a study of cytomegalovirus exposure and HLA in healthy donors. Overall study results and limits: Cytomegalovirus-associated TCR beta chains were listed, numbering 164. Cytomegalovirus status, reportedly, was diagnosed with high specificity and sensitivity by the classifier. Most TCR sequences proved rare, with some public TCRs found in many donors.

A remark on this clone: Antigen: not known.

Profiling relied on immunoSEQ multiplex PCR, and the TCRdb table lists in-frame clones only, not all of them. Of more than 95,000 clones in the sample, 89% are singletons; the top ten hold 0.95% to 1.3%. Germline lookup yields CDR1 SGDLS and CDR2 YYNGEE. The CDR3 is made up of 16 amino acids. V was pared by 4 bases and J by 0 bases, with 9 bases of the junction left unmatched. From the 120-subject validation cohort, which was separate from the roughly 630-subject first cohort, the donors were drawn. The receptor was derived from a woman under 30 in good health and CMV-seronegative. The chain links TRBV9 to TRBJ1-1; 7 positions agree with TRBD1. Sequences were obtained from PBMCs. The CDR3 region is CASSTTTGTMNTEAFF. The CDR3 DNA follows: TGTGCCAGCAGCACCACGACAGGGACGATGAACACTGAAGCTTTCTTT.